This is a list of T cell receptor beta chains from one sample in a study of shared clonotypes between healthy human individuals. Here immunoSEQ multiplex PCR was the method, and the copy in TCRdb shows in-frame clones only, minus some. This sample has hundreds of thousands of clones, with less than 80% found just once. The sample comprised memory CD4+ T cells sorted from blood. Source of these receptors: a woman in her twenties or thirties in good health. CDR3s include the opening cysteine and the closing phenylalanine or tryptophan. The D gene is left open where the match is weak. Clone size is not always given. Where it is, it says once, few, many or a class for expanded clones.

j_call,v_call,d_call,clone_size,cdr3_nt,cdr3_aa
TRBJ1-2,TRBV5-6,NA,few,TGTGCCAGCAGCTCTCAGGGGCCCCTCTATGGCTACACCTTC,CASSSQGPLYGYTF
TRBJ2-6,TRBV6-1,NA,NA,TGTGCCAGCAGTGAAGCTTTTGGGTACGGGGCCAACGTCCTGACTTTC,CASSEAFGYGANVLTF
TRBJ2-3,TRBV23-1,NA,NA,TGCGCCAGCAGTCCCCCCCGCAGCCGCAAAGATACGCAGTATTTT,CASSPPRSRKDTQYF
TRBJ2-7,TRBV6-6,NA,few,TGTGCCAGCAGTTACGGTTACGGCTACGAGCAGTACTTC,CASSYGYGYEQYF
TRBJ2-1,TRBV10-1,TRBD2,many,TGCGCCAGCAGTGATGCGTCTAGCGGTTACAATGAGCAGTTCTTC,CASSDASSGYNEQFF
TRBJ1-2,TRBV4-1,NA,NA,TGCGCCAGCAGCCACCCAGAGCGGCAAGGGGGGATATTCAACTATGGCTACACCTTC,CASSHPERQGGIFNYGYTF
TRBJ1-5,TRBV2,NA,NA,TGTGCCAGCAGTGGGGGCGGTCCCGGTCAGCCCCAGCATTTT,CASSGGGPGQPQHF
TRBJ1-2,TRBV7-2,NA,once,TGTGCCAGCAGCTTAGAAATGGGTGTCTATGGCTACACCTTC,CASSLEMGVYGYTF
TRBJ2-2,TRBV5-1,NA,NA,TGCGCCAGCAGTCCCGGGACACAGAACACCGGGGAGCTGTTTTTT,CASSPGTQNTGELFF
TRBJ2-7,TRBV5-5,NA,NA,TGTGCCAGCAGCCCCGACTTGGACGAGCAGTACTTC,CASSPDLDEQYF
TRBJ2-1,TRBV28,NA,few,TGTGCCAGCAGTTTCTGGGCCCGTAGGAATGAGCAGTTCTTC,CASSFWARRNEQFF
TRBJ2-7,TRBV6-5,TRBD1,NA,TGTGCCAGCAGTTACACAGGGGGTCCTTACGAGCAGTACTTC,CASSYTGGPYEQYF
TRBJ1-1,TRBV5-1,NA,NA,TGCGCCAGCAGAATAACAGGGATTATGAACACTGAAGCTTTCTTT,CASRITGIMNTEAFF
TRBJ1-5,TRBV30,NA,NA,TGTGCCTGGAGTGGGGGAACTCATCAGCCCCAGCATTTT,CAWSGGTHQPQHF
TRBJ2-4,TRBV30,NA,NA,TGTGCCTGGAGTTGGGCGGCGGACCCCCATGGCAGCATTCAGTACTTC,CAWSWAADPHGSIQYF
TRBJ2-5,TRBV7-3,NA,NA,TGTGCCAGCAGCTTAACGGATGGCGAGACCCAGTACTTC,CASSLTDGETQYF
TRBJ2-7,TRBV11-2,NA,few,TGTGCCAGCAGCTTAGGTCAGGGGGAGGCCGAGCAGTACTTC,CASSLGQGEAEQYF
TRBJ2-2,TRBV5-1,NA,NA,TGCGCCAGCAGCTCTGAGCCGGGACAAAACACCGGGGAGCTGTTTTTT,CASSSEPGQNTGELFF
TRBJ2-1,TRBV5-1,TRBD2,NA,TGCGCCAGCAGCCCGAGGTCTAGCGGAGGATACAATGAGCAGTTCTTC,CASSPRSSGGYNEQFF
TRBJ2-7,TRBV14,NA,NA,TGTGCCAGCAGCCCGGGGGGCCCTTCCTCCTACGAGCAGTACTTC,CASSPGGPSSYEQYF
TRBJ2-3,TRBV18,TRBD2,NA,TGTGCCAGCTCACCGCAGGGACTAGGCACAGATACGCAGTATTTT,CASSPQGLGTDTQYF
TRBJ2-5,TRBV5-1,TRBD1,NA,TGCGCCAGCAGCTTGGGGACAGGGGGCAAAGAGACCCAGTACTTC,CASSLGTGGKETQYF
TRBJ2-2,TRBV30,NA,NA,TGTGCCTGGAAGGCAGGGAACACCGGGGAGCTGTTTTTT,CAWKAGNTGELFF
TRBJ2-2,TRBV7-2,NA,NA,TGTGCCAGCGTAAACAGGGCCCCCGGCACCGGGGAGCTGTTTTTT,CASVNRAPGTGELFF
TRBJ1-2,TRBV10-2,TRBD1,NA,TGCGCCAGCAGTGAGTCGACAGGGGCCTATGGCTACACCTTC,CASSESTGAYGYTF
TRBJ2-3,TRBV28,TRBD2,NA,TGTGCCAGCAGTTTAGTCTTTGGGCTAGCGGAGCGCACAGATACGCAGTATTTT,CASSLVFGLAERTDTQYF
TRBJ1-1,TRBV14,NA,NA,TGTGCCAGCAGCCAACTTAGAAACACTGAAGCTTTCTTT,CASSQLRNTEAFF
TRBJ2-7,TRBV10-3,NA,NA,TGTGCCTCCGGACGGCCTTACGAGCAGTACTTC,CASGRPYEQYF
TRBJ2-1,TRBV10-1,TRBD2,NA,TGCGCCAGCGCGGCTAGCGGGAGGTTTGAGCAGTTCTTC,CASAASGRFEQFF
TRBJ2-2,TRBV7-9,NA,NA,TGTGCCAGCAAGGAGGGAGTGACCGGGGAGCTGTTTTTT,CASKEGVTGELFF
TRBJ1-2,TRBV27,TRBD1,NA,TGTGCCAGCAGCTCTGACAGGGGAGACTTAGGCCCTAACTATGGCTACACCTTC,CASSSDRGDLGPNYGYTF
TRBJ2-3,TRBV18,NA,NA,TGTGCCAGCTCACCAGCGGCGGGGCTCACAGATACGCAGTATTTT,CASSPAAGLTDTQYF
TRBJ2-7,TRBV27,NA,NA,TGTGCCAGCGCCTCCCCCCCGGGAGAGCAGTACTTC,CASASPPGEQYF
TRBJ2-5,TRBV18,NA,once,TGTGCCAGCTCACCCGTGTTCGGTAGCGTACAAGAGACCCAGTACTTC,CASSPVFGSVQETQYF
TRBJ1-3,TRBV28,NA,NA,TGTGCCAGCAGTTTAGCGACGACGGGGGGCTCTGGAAACACCATATATTTT,CASSLATTGGSGNTIYF
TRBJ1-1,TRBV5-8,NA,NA,TGTGCCAGCAGCTTGAGGTCGGCAGCTGAAGCTTTCTTT,CASSLRSAAEAFF
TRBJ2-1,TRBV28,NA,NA,TGTGCCAGCAGTTTGATCGGGCGCTACAATGAGCAGTTCTTC,CASSLIGRYNEQFF
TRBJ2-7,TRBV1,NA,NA,TGCACCAGCAGCCAAGACCACCCCGCCCCCGGGACACCCACCTACGAGCAGTACTTC,CTSSQDHPAPGTPTYEQYF
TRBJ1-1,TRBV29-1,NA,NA,TGCAGCGTAGTCCCACCTACAGGGTTTGCTGAAGCTTTCTTT,CSVVPPTGFAEAFF
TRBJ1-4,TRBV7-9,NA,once,TGTGCCAGCAGCCCGTACTCAGGCGGTGAAAAACTGTTTTTT,CASSPYSGGEKLFF
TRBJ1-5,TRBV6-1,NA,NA,TGTGCCAGCACCCAAGGAAGTATAGGCAATCAGCCCCAGCATTTT,CASTQGSIGNQPQHF
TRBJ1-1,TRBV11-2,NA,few,TGTGCCAGCAGCTTCGGCGAAACCACTGAAGCTTTCTTT,CASSFGETTEAFF
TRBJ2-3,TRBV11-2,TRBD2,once,TGTGCCAGCAGCTTGGGGACTCTAGCGGGGGATACGCAGTATTTT,CASSLGTLAGDTQYF
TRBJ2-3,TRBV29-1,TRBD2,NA,TGCGGTGGACTAGCGGCTTTAGATACGCAGTATTTT,CGGLAALDTQYF
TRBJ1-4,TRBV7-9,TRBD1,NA,TGTGCCAGCAGCCAGGACAGGGGAAATGAAAAACTGTTTTTT,CASSQDRGNEKLFF
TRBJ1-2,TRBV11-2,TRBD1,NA,TGTGCCAGCAGCCTACCACAGGGGAACTATGGCTACACCTTC,CASSLPQGNYGYTF
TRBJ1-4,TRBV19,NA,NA,TGTGCCAGTAGGAAAAGGGGAAGCACTAATGAAAAACTGTTTTTT,CASRKRGSTNEKLFF
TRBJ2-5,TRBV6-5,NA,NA,TGTGCCAGCAGTTTCCATTCGACAGGACCGGGGGAGACCCAGTACTTC,CASSFHSTGPGETQYF
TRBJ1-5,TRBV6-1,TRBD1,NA,TGTGCCAGCAGCACGACAGGGCAGGAACAGCCCCAGCATTTT,CASSTTGQEQPQHF
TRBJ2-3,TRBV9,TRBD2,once,TGTGCCAGCAGCGTCAGACTAGCGGAGAGCACAGATACGCAGTATTTT,CASSVRLAESTDTQYF
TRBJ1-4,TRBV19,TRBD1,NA,TGTGCCAGTAGCGGACAGGCTCTTAATGAAAAACTGTTTTTT,CASSGQALNEKLFF
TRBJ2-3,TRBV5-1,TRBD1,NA,TGCGCCAGCAGCCTGGAGGACAGGGAGGCGGATACGCAGTATTTT,CASSLEDREADTQYF
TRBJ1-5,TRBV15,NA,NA,TGTGCCACCAGCAGGGGAAGACATCAGCCCCAGCATTTT,CATSRGRHQPQHF
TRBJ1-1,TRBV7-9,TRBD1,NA,TGTGCCAGCAGCTCAAGGGCCGGGACAGTGAACACTGAAGCTTTCTTT,CASSSRAGTVNTEAFF
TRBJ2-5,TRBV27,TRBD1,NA,TGTGCCAGCAGTTTGAGGGGGCCCGGCGGTCCCCAAGAGACCCAGTACTTC,CASSLRGPGGPQETQYF
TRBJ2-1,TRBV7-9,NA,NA,TGTGCCAGCAGCTTAGCGGTAAGCTCCTACAATGAGCAGTTCTTC,CASSLAVSSYNEQFF
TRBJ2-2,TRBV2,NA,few,TGTGCCAGCAGTGTGGCGCCTAGCCCGAGCACCGGGGAGCTGTTTTTT,CASSVAPSPSTGELFF
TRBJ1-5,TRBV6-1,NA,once,TGTGCCAGCAGTTTAACGGGAGCGGATGATCAGCCCCAGCATTTT,CASSLTGADDQPQHF
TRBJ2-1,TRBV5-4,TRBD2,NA,TGTGCCAGCAGCGCTACTAGCGGGAGTCACAATGAGCAGTTCTTC,CASSATSGSHNEQFF
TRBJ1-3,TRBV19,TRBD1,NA,TGTGCCAGTACCCATCGGGGACAGTTCTCTGGAAACACCATATATTTT,CASTHRGQFSGNTIYF